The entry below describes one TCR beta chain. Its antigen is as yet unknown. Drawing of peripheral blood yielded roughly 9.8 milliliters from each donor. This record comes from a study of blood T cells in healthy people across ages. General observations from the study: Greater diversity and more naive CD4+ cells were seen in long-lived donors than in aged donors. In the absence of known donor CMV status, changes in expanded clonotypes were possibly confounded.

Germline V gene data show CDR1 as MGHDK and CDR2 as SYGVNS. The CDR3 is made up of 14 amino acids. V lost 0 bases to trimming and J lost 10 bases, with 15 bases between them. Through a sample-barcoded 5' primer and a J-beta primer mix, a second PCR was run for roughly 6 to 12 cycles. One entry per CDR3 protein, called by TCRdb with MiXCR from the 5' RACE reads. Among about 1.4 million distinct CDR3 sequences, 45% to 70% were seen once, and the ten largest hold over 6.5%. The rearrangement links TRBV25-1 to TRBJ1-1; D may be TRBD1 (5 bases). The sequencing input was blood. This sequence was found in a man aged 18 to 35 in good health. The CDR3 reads CASSEYSPPGGAFF. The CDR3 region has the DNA TGTGCCAGCAGTGAATACTCCCCTCCGGGGGGAGCTTTCTTT.